Listed below are T cell receptor beta chains from one sample, sequenced in a study of T-cell memory formation after mild COVID-19. TCRdb processed the 5' RACE reads anew with MiXCR; each CDR3 protein has one entry. This sample has fewer than 95,000 distinct CDR3 sequences; about 15% occur once, and the top ten carry 39%. The sample comprised PBMCs or a T cell subset sorted from them (not recorded which). These receptors were collected from a man in his late teens or twenties who had mild COVID-19 (a few samples of this study predate the infection). Cell type and time point are not known. CDR3s include the opening cysteine and the closing phenylalanine or tryptophan.

j_call | v_call | cdr3_aa
TRBJ1-1 | TRBV7-9 | CASSPGNGPEAFF
TRBJ1-5 | TRBV4-1 | CASSSEPTGVDSNQPQHF
TRBJ1-5 | TRBV4-1 | CASSQDWVGAGDQPQHF
TRBJ2-3 | TRBV20-1 | CSARGLAGDSDTQYF
TRBJ1-2 | TRBV4-3 | CASSQVDVRDNYGYTF
TRBJ1-1 | TRBV4-3 | CASSKISGFESFF
TRBJ2-1 | TRBV6-6 | CASSPTVASYNEQFF
TRBJ2-7 | TRBV4-3 | CASSPTRQGAYEQYF
TRBJ1-5 | TRBV7-8 | CASSLAWGGRRQPQHF
TRBJ2-7 | TRBV29-1 | CSVELWDRGDSSEQYF
TRBJ2-3 | TRBV7-9 | CASSSRDRGTDTQYF
TRBJ2-3 | TRBV9 | CASSEVSGDTDTQYF
TRBJ1-1 | TRBV12-3/TRBV12-4 | CASSLLQGYTEAFF
TRBJ1-1 | TRBV4-2 | CASSQEAGVFTEAFF
TRBJ2-7 | TRBV2 | CASSESWGSYEQYF
TRBJ2-5 | TRBV5-1 | CASSPGGWTQYF
TRBJ2-7 | TRBV6-2/TRBV6-3 | CASSWRGDLDEQYF
TRBJ1-6 | TRBV10-3 | CAISEETNSPLHF
TRBJ2-1 | TRBV6-2/TRBV6-3 | CASSYSFGALRENNEQFF
TRBJ2-2 | TRBV25-1 | CASSPGTGPTGELFF
TRBJ2-1 | TRBV12-3/TRBV12-4 | CASTYPGGSEQFF
TRBJ2-2 | TRBV11-2 | CASSLTTRSEGYTGELFF
TRBJ1-6 | TRBV5-5 | CASSPLGAEPPLHF
TRBJ2-3 | TRBV9 | CASSVGGLATDTQYF
TRBJ2-7 | TRBV5-1 | CASSLGEGYEQYF
TRBJ2-1 | TRBV6-4 | CASSDSARVGNEQFF
TRBJ1-1 | TRBV2 | CASSEWGTEAFF
TRBJ1-2 | TRBV19 | CASSISVLYGYTF
TRBJ2-5 | TRBV7-9 | CASSRQIGRETQYF
TRBJ2-7 | TRBV12-3/TRBV12-4 | CASSSTDGSYEQYF
TRBJ2-3 | TRBV27 | CASSRGGQDTQYF
TRBJ2-1 | TRBV7-6 | CASSPLAGGDNEQFF
TRBJ2-5 | TRBV7-9 | CASSPPTQGRQETQYF
TRBJ2-7 | TRBV12-3/TRBV12-4 | CASSLALGGYEQYF
TRBJ2-3 | TRBV27 | CASSSISLRDTQYF
TRBJ2-5 | TRBV7-8 | CASSLGGQETQYF
TRBJ1-1 | TRBV7-2 | CASSFLTEAFF
TRBJ2-3 | TRBV9 | CASSVAREGTQYF
TRBJ2-6 | TRBV25-1 | CASNAGTNVLTF
TRBJ1-2 | TRBV12-3/TRBV12-4 | CASSSPGQGNGYTF
TRBJ1-5 | TRBV6-1 | CASRGAASNQPQHF
TRBJ2-2 | TRBV6-5 | CASSYSRNTGELFF
TRBJ2-3 | TRBV7-6 | CASSFVFGQRTDTQYF
TRBJ2-1 | TRBV2 | CANGAATYNEQFF
TRBJ1-2 | TRBV6-5 | CASSYSLWGDYGYTF
TRBJ1-2 | TRBV7-9 | CASSFTGADGYTF
TRBJ2-6 | TRBV6-2/TRBV6-3 | CASLSGPFRSGANVLTF
TRBJ2-1 | TRBV6-5 | CASSYGPYIGNEQFF
TRBJ2-2 | TRBV27 | CASSPRRATGELFF
TRBJ2-7 | TRBV20-1 | CSAQGLGIEQYF
TRBJ1-6 | TRBV4-3 | CASSQATGGYNSPLHF
TRBJ2-1 | TRBV4-3 | CASSQTPQGTYNEQFF
TRBJ2-1 | TRBV11-2 | CASSHPGRSNNEQFF
TRBJ2-3 | TRBV12-3/TRBV12-4 | CASSPSTDTQYF